A selection of T cell receptor beta chains follows, all from one sample in a study of blood T cell repertoires in COVID-19. The assay was immunoSEQ multiplex PCR, and TCRdb's table has in-frame clones only and misses some. The repertoire consists of approximately 210,000 clones, with about 88% occurring once and the leading ten covering 1.7%. The source material was peripheral blood. Receptors originate from a man between 65 and 80 years old with acute or convalescent COVID-19. CDR3s leave out the opening cysteine and the closing phenylalanine or tryptophan. The order of the fields is J gene, D gene, V gene, CDR3 protein. A D gene is named only where the DNA matches it firmly.

J: TRBJ2-5
D: NA
V: TRBV4-1
CDR3: ASSQRRAGFQETQY

J: TRBJ1-5
D: TRBD1
V: TRBV7-9
CDR3: ASSLTGYNQPQH

J: TRBJ2-7
D: TRBD2
V: TRBV6-2/TRBV6-3
CDR3: ASSYSSSGRALSYEQY

J: TRBJ2-5
D: NA
V: TRBV11-3
CDR3: ASSLGGGSPQETQY

J: TRBJ2-7
D: TRBD2
V: TRBV5-4
CDR3: ASSLGLAGAREQY

J: TRBJ1-5
D: NA
V: TRBV2
CDR3: ASSDGRNQPQH

J: TRBJ1-5
D: NA
V: TRBV28
CDR3: ASSFVQGLKGRSNQPQH

J: TRBJ1-2
D: NA
V: TRBV10-3
CDR3: AISELQGNYGYT

J: TRBJ2-2
D: TRBD1
V: TRBV27
CDR3: ASSLRTGVSRAAGELF

J: TRBJ1-1
D: NA
V: TRBV6-5
CDR3: ASINRGRTTF